These T cell receptor beta chains were read from a single sample in a study of cytomegalovirus exposure and HLA in healthy donors. Assay: immunoSEQ multiplex PCR; the TCRdb copy retains only in-frame clones and omits some. The table records approximately 70,000 clones, around 78% of them present only once. Sequenced: PBMCs. The receptors originated from a man aged 50 or older in good health and CMV-seronegative. CDR3s include the opening cysteine and the closing phenylalanine or tryptophan. D genes are given only for firm matches. The size field is filled for only some rows; it gives once, few, many or a size class.

TRBV7-2	TRBD1	TRBJ1-4	NA	TGTGCCAGCAGCTTAGCGGACAGGACTAATGAAAAACTGTTTTTT	CASSLADRTNEKLFF
TRBV2	TRBD1	TRBJ1-5	NA	TGTGCCAGCACCCGGGACAGAGCTAGCAATCAGCCCCAGCATTTT	CASTRDRASNQPQHF
TRBV27	TRBD1	TRBJ1-5	large	TGTGCCAGCAGTTTGACAGGGCCGCCAAATCAGCCCCAGCATTTT	CASSLTGPPNQPQHF
TRBV5-1	TRBD1	TRBJ1-2	few	TGCGCCAGCAGCTCGACCGGGACAGGGGAGGACTATGGCTACACCTTC	CASSSTGTGEDYGYTF
TRBV6-6	NA	TRBJ2-4	NA	TGTGCCAGCAGTGCGGACAGTATAGCTGGCAAAAACATTCAGTACTTC	CASSADSIAGKNIQYF
TRBV27	TRBD1	TRBJ1-1	NA	TGTGCCAGCAGTCCAAGAAGGACAGGGATTGGGACTGAAGCTTTCTTT	CASSPRRTGIGTEAFF
TRBV4-3	NA	TRBJ2-7	NA	TGCGCCAGCAGCCAAACGACAGGAATTGGGCGGGAGTCCTACGAGCAGTACTTC	CASSQTTGIGRESYEQYF
TRBV7-9	TRBD1	TRBJ1-1	few	TGTGCCAGCAGCCAACAGACAGGGGGGGCTTTCTTT	CASSQQTGGAFF
TRBV9	NA	TRBJ2-5	NA	TGTGCCAGCAGCGTAGGTCAGGTCCCGACCCAGTACTTC	CASSVGQVPTQYF
TRBV30	TRBD1	TRBJ1-4	few	TGTGCCGGGGGACAGGAGGGGAATGAAAAACTGTTTTTT	CAGGQEGNEKLFF
TRBV28	NA	TRBJ1-4	NA	TGTGCCAGCAGCACATCAGGGCCTTTGGAAAAACTGTTTTTT	CASSTSGPLEKLFF
TRBV9	NA	TRBJ1-1	NA	TGTGCCAGCAGCGTAGGATCCGCGCCAGGGAGGGGAACTGAAGCTTTCTTT	CASSVGSAPGRGTEAFF
TRBV10-3	NA	TRBJ2-3	few	TGTGCCATCAGTGAGGGACAGATCACAGATACGCAGTATTTT	CAISEGQITDTQYF
TRBV5-1	NA	TRBJ2-7	NA	TGCGCCAGCAGCGCGGAGGGAGGTCTGGGCGAGCAGTACTTC	CASSAEGGLGEQYF
TRBV7-6	TRBD1	TRBJ2-1	NA	TGTGCCAGCAGCAAAGCCGGGACAGGGAGGAATGAGCAGTTCTTC	CASSKAGTGRNEQFF
TRBV13	NA	TRBJ1-4	NA	TGTGCCAGTGGACGGACTATTAATGAAAAACTGTTTTTT	CASGRTINEKLFF
TRBV7-7	TRBD2	TRBJ2-3	NA	TGTGCTAGCAGCCTTGGACTAGCTAGCACAGATACGCAGTATTTT	CASSLGLASTDTQYF
TRBV28	TRBD1	TRBJ2-1	few	TGTGCCAGCACCTTATACAGGGGGGACGGCGATGAGCAGTTCTTC	CASTLYRGDGDEQFF
TRBV28	TRBD1	TRBJ2-5	NA	TGTGCCAGCAGTTACCCACAGGGGGCCGATGAGACCCAGTACTTC	CASSYPQGADETQYF
TRBV29-1	TRBD2	TRBJ2-3	few	TGCAGCGCCGACGCGGGGGGCACAGATACGCAGTATTTT	CSADAGGTDTQYF
TRBV25-1	NA	TRBJ1-4	NA	TGTGCCAGCAGTGGGCAGGTCGGTGAAAAACTGTTTTTT	CASSGQVGEKLFF
TRBV4-2	TRBD2	TRBJ2-7	NA	TGTGCCAGCAGCCAAGCGTTGACTAGCGGCAACTACGAGCAGTACTTC	CASSQALTSGNYEQYF
TRBV27	NA	TRBJ1-1	NA	TGTGCCAGCAGTTTATATCAGGGGAACACTGAAGCTTTCTTT	CASSLYQGNTEAFF
TRBV5-1	TRBD2	TRBJ2-7	NA	TGCGCCAGCAGCTCCACGGGGGGAACCTACGAGCAGTACTTC	CASSSTGGTYEQYF
TRBV5-1	TRBD2	TRBJ2-1	NA	TGCGCCAGCACGTCTAGCGGGGCCTACAATGAGCAGTTCTTC	CASTSSGAYNEQFF
TRBV6-5	TRBD1	TRBJ1-1	once	TGTGCCAGCACCCGAGGACAGGGGGCGCGGGCTTTCTTT	CASTRGQGARAFF
TRBV7-9	NA	TRBJ1-1	NA	TGTGCCAGCAGCTCGTCCTCGGGTACTGAAGCTTTCTTT	CASSSSSGTEAFF
TRBV7-7	NA	TRBJ2-3	NA	TGTGCTAGCAGCTTAACCCGGGTATGTACTAGCACAGATACGCAGTATTTT	CASSLTRVCTSTDTQYF
TRBV10-1	TRBD2	TRBJ2-2	NA	TGCGCCAGCAGTGAACACGGGACTAGCAGGACCGGGGAGCTGTTTTTT	CASSEHGTSRTGELFF
TRBV4-3	TRBD2	TRBJ2-7	few	TGCGCCAGCAGCCAAGATCGAAGCGGGATTTCCTACGAGCAGTACTTC	CASSQDRSGISYEQYF
TRBV19	NA	TRBJ2-7	few	TGTGCCAGTAGTAACCGCAGGGTCGGGGGATCCTACGAGCAGTACTTC	CASSNRRVGGSYEQYF
TRBV5-6	NA	TRBJ2-7	NA	TGTGCCAGCAGACGGGGAGGAGGGGCCTACGAGCAGTACTTC	CASRRGGGAYEQYF
TRBV30	NA	TRBJ1-1	NA	TGTGCCTGGAGTCCAGGGGCCGCCCGCCTCACTGAAGCTTTCTTT	CAWSPGAARLTEAFF
TRBV29-1	TRBD1	TRBJ2-7	NA	TGCAGCGTTGGGCCAGGGGGCAGGTACGAGCAGTACTTC	CSVGPGGRYEQYF
TRBV10-3	TRBD1	TRBJ1-5	once	TGTGCCAGCGGGACAGGGGATCAGCCCCAGCATTTT	CASGTGDQPQHF
TRBV7-9	NA	TRBJ1-6	NA	TGTGCCAGCAGCTTGGGACAACTAGGTTCACCCCTCCACTTT	CASSLGQLGSPLHF
TRBV10-3	TRBD1	TRBJ1-1	NA	TGTGCCATCAGTGAGTCAGGAGGACAGGGGGCAACTGAAGCTTTCTTT	CAISESGGQGATEAFF
TRBV7-3	TRBD1	TRBJ2-3	NA	TGTGCCAGCAGCCCAGGGGGCAGGGGAGCAGATACGCAGTATTTT	CASSPGGRGADTQYF
TRBV19	NA	TRBJ1-3	NA	TGTGCCAGCAGCTCTGGAAACACCATATATTTT	CASSSGNTIYF
TRBV12-5	NA	TRBJ1-5	NA	TGTGCTAGTGCCGCTGGGGGCATGGGCAATCAGCCCCAGCATTTT	CASAAGGMGNQPQHF
TRBV4-2	TRBD1	TRBJ1-5	NA	TGTGCCAGCAGCCAAGAGAGCAACAGGGGGAATCAGCCCCAGCATTTT	CASSQESNRGNQPQHF
TRBV27	TRBD1	TRBJ1-1	NA	TGTGCCAGCAGAAAACAGGGGAGCACTGAAGCTTTCTTT	CASRKQGSTEAFF
TRBV6-6	NA	TRBJ1-1	few	TGTGCCAGCAGTTACTCGATCGGGGTGGCCACTGAAGCTTTCTTT	CASSYSIGVATEAFF
TRBV7-8	NA	TRBJ2-7	once	TGTGCCAGCAGCTTAGCGCTATTGAGGGTTTCCTACGAGCAGTACTTC	CASSLALLRVSYEQYF
TRBV4-3	TRBD2	TRBJ2-1	NA	TGCGCCAGCAGCCAAGCAGCGGGAGGGCCAAATGAGCAGTTCTTC	CASSQAAGGPNEQFF
TRBV14	TRBD1	TRBJ2-6	NA	TGTGCCAGCAGCCTCCAACTTTTTGGCGGGACAGGGCGCTCTGGGGCCAACGTCCTGACTTTC	CASSLQLFGGTGRSGANVLTF
TRBV28	NA	TRBJ2-1	NA	TGTGCCAGCAGTTCCTTATACAGGGTGGGCTCCTACAATGAGCAGTTCTTC	CASSSLYRVGSYNEQFF
TRBV19	NA	TRBJ1-2	NA	TGTGCCAGTAGTATATCGGGGAACCCCTATGGCTACACCTTC	CASSISGNPYGYTF
TRBV7-6	NA	TRBJ2-5	NA	TGTGCCAGCAGCCTACCCAGGGCCCAAGGAGAGACCCAGTACTTC	CASSLPRAQGETQYF
TRBV25-1	NA	TRBJ1-6	NA	TGTGCCAGCAGGGGAGGTTTATATAATTCACCCCTCCACTTT	CASRGGLYNSPLHF